This T cell receptor beta chain is drawn from a study of T cell responses to AZD1222 COVID-19 vaccine. Sequencing was performed with immunoSEQ multiplex PCR; in TCRdb, only in-frame clones are kept and a portion is missing. The repertoire holds about 170,000 clones, with around 88% as singletons. Broader study findings: Targets within unmutated variant regions were reportedly found for nearly half of spike-specific TCRs. Only a handful of AZD1222 recipients, several in all, had baseline seropositivity. Spike-specific TCR breadth and depth rose after two AZD1222 doses.

Losses at the gene ends were 0 bases for V and 9 bases for J; bases not matched to a gene: 5. Germline assignment: CDR1 SGHKS and CDR2 YYEKEE (reference sequence). CDR3 length equals 15 residues. Turning to this clone: Antigen: not known.

The rearrangement joins TRBV5-5 to TRBJ1-6; TRBD1 agrees at 8 bases. The sequence was obtained from an adult who received the AZD1222 COVID-19 vaccine. The input for sequencing was peripheral blood, taken 28 days after the second AZD1222 dose. CDR3 DNA sequence: TGTGCCAGCAGCTTGGCTGCAGGGGGCCGTTCACCCCTCCACTTT. It translates to CASSLAAGGRSPLHF.